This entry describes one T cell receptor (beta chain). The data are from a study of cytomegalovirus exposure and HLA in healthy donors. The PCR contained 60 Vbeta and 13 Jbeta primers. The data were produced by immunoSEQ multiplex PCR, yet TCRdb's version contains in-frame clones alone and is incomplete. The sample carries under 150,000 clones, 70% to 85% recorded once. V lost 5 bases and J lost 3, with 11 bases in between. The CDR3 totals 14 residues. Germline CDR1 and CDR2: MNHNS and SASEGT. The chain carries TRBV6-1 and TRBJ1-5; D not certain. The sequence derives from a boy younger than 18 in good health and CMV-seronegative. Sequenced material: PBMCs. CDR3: CASSNSQYNQPQHF. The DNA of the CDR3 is TGTGCCAGCAGTAACAGCCAGTACAATCAGCCCCAGCATTTT.